The 15 T cell receptor beta chains below were found in one sample sequenced in a study of radiotherapy plus CTLA-4 blockade in lung cancer. Some clones are missing from TCRdb's copy, which holds only in-frame ones; the method was immunoSEQ multiplex PCR. Altogether 50,000 to 65,000 clones are present, less than 85% being singletons, with the ten largest covering roughly 15%. Specimen: peripheral blood, collected from a patient treated with radiotherapy plus ipilimumab. The receptors shown here come from a human donor with non-small cell lung cancer who had a complete response to radiotherapy plus ipilimumab.

The chain joins TRBV9 to TRBJ1-1, with a possible D match to TRBD1 (5 bases). CDR3 length equals 15 residues. The germline gives CDR1 SGDLS, CDR2 YYNGEE. V gave up 0 bases and J gave up 3 bases, with 12 bases separating them. In DNA form, the CDR3 reads TGTGCCAGCAGCGTAGGAAGGGGAGGGGACACTGAAGCTTTCTTT. Protein product: CASSVGRGGDTEAFF.

The V gene is TRBV4-1, the J gene TRBJ1-1, with D possibly TRBD1 on 5 matching bases. The CDR3 runs to 14 residues. V lost 0 bases, J lost 0 bases, and 5 bases lay in between. Germline CDR1 and CDR2: MGHRA and YSYEKL. CDR3 nucleotide sequence: TGCGCCAGCAGCCAAGACAGGGTGAACACTGAAGCTTTCTTT. It codes for CASSQDRVNTEAFF.

V usage is TRBV5-1 and J usage is TRBJ2-2; D not resolved. The germline V gene has CDR1 SGHRS and CDR2 YFSETQ. V lost 7 bases, J lost 8 bases, and 9 bases lay in between. This CDR3 comprises 11 residues. The chain's CDR3 is CASRQDGELFF. DNA of the CDR3: TGCGCCAGCCGGCAGGATGGGGAGCTGTTTTTT.

V usage is TRBV19 and J usage is TRBJ1-6, with TRBD1 identical over 7 bases. V was pared by 6 bases and J by 3 bases, with 5 bases of the junction left unmatched. This CDR3 has 15 amino acids. Per germline, CDR1 LNHDA and CDR2 SQIVND (reference sequence). In nucleotides, the CDR3 is TGTGCCAGTAGCCAACAGGGGCTCTATAATTCACCCCTCCACTTT. Amino acids: CASSQQGLYNSPLHF.

This clone has only one observation. The genes are TRBV19 and TRBJ1-1, with D perhaps matching TRBD1 (5 bases). This CDR3 contains 14 residues. The V gene's germline CDR1 is LNHDA and CDR2 SQIVND (reference sequence). The V end was cut by 7 bases, the J end by 7 bases, with 19 bases between. The CDR3 DNA sequence: TGTGCCAGTACCTCGACAGTACCCAATAGTGAAGCTTTCTTT. This codes for CASTSTVPNSEAFF.

This chain connects TRBV5-6 to TRBJ2-3, with D maybe TRBD1 (6 bases). This CDR3 spans 16 amino acids. Trimming removed 1 base from V and 4 bases from J, with 16 bases in between. CDR1 is SGHDT, CDR2 YYEEEE, per germline. The CDR3 nucleotides are TGTGCCAGCAGCTTGATACAGGGAGCCTCTTCAGATACGCAGTATTTT. Translating it yields CASSLIQGASSDTQYF.

The chain combines TRBV30 with TRBJ2-7; 11 bases fit TRBD2. V trimming: 0 bases; J trimming: 3 bases; junction bases outside the gene matches: 1. The CDR3 extends over 14 amino acids. The germline V gene has CDR1 GTSNPN and CDR2 SVGIG (reference sequence). CDR3: CAWSVGLAGYEQYF. CDR3 in DNA: TGTGCCTGGAGTGTAGGACTAGCGGGCTACGAGCAGTACTTC.

The chain recombines TRBV19 with TRBJ1-4; 10 bases agree with TRBD1. V shed 6 bases and J 8 bases; nucleotides not matched to a gene: 9. The CDR3 is 15 amino acids. The germline CDR1 and CDR2 sequences are LNHDA and SQIVND (reference sequence). The CDR3 sequence is CASRPGTGAVEKLFF. CDR3 DNA sequence: TGTGCCAGTAGGCCCGGGACAGGGGCCGTGGAAAAACTGTTTTTT. The whole variable domain, remainder taken from reference TRBV19 and TRBJ1-4, is DGGITQSPKYLFRKEGQNVTLSCEQNLNHDAMYWYRQDPGQGLRLIYYSQIVNDFQKGDIAEGYSVSREKKESFPLTVTSAQKNPTAFYLCASRPGTGAVEKLFFGSGTQLSVL.

This chain links TRBV30 with TRBJ2-4, with 7 bases that match TRBD1. With 1 base clipped from V and 0 bases from J, the junction kept 6 bases outside the gene matches. The CDR3 extends over 16 amino acids. Germline CDR1 GTSNPN, CDR2 SVGIG (reference sequence). Written as DNA, the CDR3 is TGTGCCTGGAGTGGACAGGGCGTCGGAGCCAAAAACATTCAGTACTTC. Protein product: CAWSGQGVGAKNIQYF.

The gene calls are TRBV30 and TRBJ1-3, with D unresolved. The V and J ends lost 2 bases and 0 bases respectively, with 8 bases between them. This CDR3 spans 14 amino acids. Germline assignment: CDR1 GTSNPN and CDR2 SVGIG (reference sequence). DNA for the CDR3: TGTGCCTGGAGTTCAGGCAGCTCTGGAAACACCATATATTTT. Its protein product is CAWSSGSSGNTIYF. The full variable domain, in which reference TRBV30 and TRBJ1-3 provide the parts outside the CDR3, is SQTIHQWPATLVQPVGSPLSLECTVEGTSNPNLYWYRQAAGRGLQLLFYSVGIGQISSEVPQNLSASRPQDRQFILSSKKLLLSDSGFYLCAWSSGSSGNTIYFGEGSWLTVV.

The genes are TRBV7-2 and TRBJ2-7; 7 nucleotides align to TRBD1. The V gene's germline CDR1 is SGHTA and CDR2 FQGNSA. The CDR3 spans 14 residues. V was pared by 6 bases and J by 0 bases, with 5 bases of the junction left unmatched. The CDR3 coding sequence is TGTGCCAGCAGGCAGGACAGGAGCTCCTACGAGCAGTACGTC. This translates into CASRQDRSSYEQYV.

The chain uses TRBV5-1 and TRBJ2-2; 11 nucleotides line up with TRBD1. Trimming took 0 bases from V and 6 from J; bases not matched to a gene: 4. CDR3 length equals 16 residues. In germline, CDR1 is SGHRS, CDR2 YFSETQ. The CDR3 sequence is CASSLDGTGGSGELFF. CDR3 coding DNA: TGCGCCAGCAGCTTGGATGGGACAGGGGGGTCCGGGGAGCTGTTTTTT. The full variable domain, with the rest looked up from reference TRBV5-1 and TRBJ2-2, is KAGVTQTPRYLIKTRGQQVTLSCSPISGHRSVSWYQQTPGQGLQFLFEYFSETQRNKGNFPGRFSGRQFSNSRSEMNVSTLELGDSALYLCASSLDGTGGSGELFFGEGSRLTVL.

This clone appeared a single time. The junction and the germline gene differ at one end; a read error may be behind it. The chain employs TRBV5-4 and TRBJ2-2; no clear D gene. Germline CDR1 reads SGHNT; CDR2 reads YYREEE (reference sequence). CDR3 length: 12 amino acids. In nucleotides, the CDR3 is TGTGCCAGCAGCTTGAACTCCGGGGAGCTGTTTTTT. This gives the protein CASSLNSGELFF.

This clone showed up just a few times. This chain links TRBV5-1 with TRBJ2-2; a possible D gene is TRBD1 (6 bases). Germline CDR1 is SGHRS and CDR2 is YFSETQ. The CDR3 length is 14 residues. Deletions cut 4 bases from V and 4 bases from J, with 11 bases between. In nucleotides, the CDR3 is TGCGCCAGCAGCATGGACAGTTCCACCGGGGAGCTGTTTTTT. This gives the protein CASSMDSSTGELFF.

This rearrangement joins TRBV6-6 to TRBJ2-7; tentative D call: TRBD1 (6 bases). This CDR3 comprises 15 residues. CDR1 is MNHNY and CDR2 is SVGAGI in the germline V gene (reference sequence). Trimming took 5 bases from V and 5 from J, leaving 19 bases between them. This chain's CDR3 is CASSNTGLTRNEQYF. CDR3 coding DNA: TGTGCCAGCAGTAATACAGGGTTAACGCGAAACGAGCAGTACTTC.